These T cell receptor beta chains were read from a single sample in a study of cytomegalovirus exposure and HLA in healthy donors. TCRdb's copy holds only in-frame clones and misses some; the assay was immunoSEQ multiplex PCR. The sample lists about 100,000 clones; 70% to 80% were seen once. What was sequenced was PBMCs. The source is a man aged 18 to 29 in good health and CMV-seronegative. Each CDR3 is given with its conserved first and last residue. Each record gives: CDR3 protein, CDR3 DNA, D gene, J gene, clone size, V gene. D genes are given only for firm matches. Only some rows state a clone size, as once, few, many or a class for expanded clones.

CDR3: CASSEATSGYGYTF; DNA: TGTGCCAGCAGTGAAGCCACAAGTGGCTATGGCTACACCTTC; D: NA; J: TRBJ1-2; size: NA; V: TRBV2
CDR3: CASSGATGAANQPQHF; DNA: TGTGCCAGCAGTGGGGCGACAGGGGCGGCCAATCAGCCCCAGCATTTT; D: TRBD1; J: TRBJ1-5; size: NA; V: TRBV2
CDR3: CASSQDVPAANEQFF; DNA: TGCGCCAGCAGCCAAGACGTCCCAGCGGCCAATGAGCAGTTCTTC; D: NA; J: TRBJ2-1; size: NA; V: TRBV4-1
CDR3: CASSYSVTGPEAFF; DNA: TGTGCCAGCAGTTACTCGGTCACAGGGCCTGAAGCTTTCTTT; D: NA; J: TRBJ1-1; size: NA; V: TRBV6-5
CDR3: CASSLAGSRPGNTIYF; DNA: TGCGCCAGCAGCTTGGCGGGTAGCCGCCCTGGAAACACCATATATTTT; D: NA; J: TRBJ1-3; size: NA; V: TRBV5-1
CDR3: CASSHRGGTGGQETQYF; DNA: TGTGCCAGCAGCCACCGAGGTGGGACAGGGGGCCAAGAGACCCAGTACTTC; D: TRBD1; J: TRBJ2-5; size: NA; V: TRBV5-6
CDR3: CASSTGGSSPLHF; DNA: TGTGCCAGCAGCACCGGAGGGAGTTCACCCCTCCACTTT; D: NA; J: TRBJ1-6; size: NA; V: TRBV9
CDR3: CATSRTGGKNIQYF; DNA: TGTGCCACCAGCAGGACAGGGGGCAAAAACATTCAGTACTTC; D: TRBD1; J: TRBJ2-4; size: NA; V: TRBV15
CDR3: CASSPQGWGTEAFF; DNA: TGTGCCAGCAGTCCACAGGGATGGGGCACTGAAGCTTTCTTT; D: NA; J: TRBJ1-1; size: few; V: TRBV6-5
CDR3: CASRGHEQYF; DNA: TGTGCCAGTAGGGGGCACGAGCAGTACTTC; D: NA; J: TRBJ2-7; size: NA; V: TRBV21-1
CDR3: CASSTGTLLVVGPGELFF; DNA: TGCGCCAGCAGCACGGGGACACTCCTGGTCGTGGGTCCCGGGGAGCTGTTTTTT; D: NA; J: TRBJ2-2; size: NA; V: TRBV5-1
CDR3: CASGDKYQETQYF; DNA: TGTGCCAGCGGTGACAAGTACCAAGAGACCCAGTACTTC; D: NA; J: TRBJ2-5; size: NA; V: TRBV18
CDR3: CASSLQGANSPLHF; DNA: TGTGCCAGCAGCCTTCAGGGGGCAAATTCACCCCTCCACTTT; D: TRBD1; J: TRBJ1-6; size: NA; V: TRBV7-9
CDR3: CASSFSPYLSDRGPQWEQYF; DNA: TGTGCCAGCAGTTTTTCACCGTATCTCTCCGACAGGGGACCTCAATGGGAGCAGTACTTC; D: TRBD1; J: TRBJ2-7; size: NA; V: TRBV28
CDR3: CASSFGAGGPNGELFF; DNA: TGTGCCAGCAGCTTCGGGGCGGGGGGCCCCAACGGGGAGCTGTTTTTT; D: TRBD2; J: TRBJ2-2; size: once; V: TRBV5-6
CDR3: CASSQENYPGQGAYGYTF; DNA: TGCGCCAGCAGCCAAGAAAACTATCCGGGACAGGGGGCTTATGGCTACACCTTC; D: TRBD1; J: TRBJ1-2; size: few; V: TRBV4-1
CDR3: CASSLTWGDYGYTF; DNA: TGCGCCAGCAGCTTAACTTGGGGGGACTATGGCTACACCTTC; D: NA; J: TRBJ1-2; size: NA; V: TRBV5-1
CDR3: CASSRSGRGETQYF; DNA: TGTGCCAGCTCCCGTTCTGGCAGGGGAGAGACCCAGTACTTC; D: NA; J: TRBJ2-5; size: few; V: TRBV18
CDR3: CASSLVGTGEEQYF; DNA: TGTGCCAGCAGCTTGGTTGGGACAGGGGAAGAGCAGTACTTC; D: TRBD1; J: TRBJ2-5; size: NA; V: TRBV5-4
CDR3: CASRQGAVDTQYF; DNA: TGTGCCAGCAGACAGGGGGCCGTAGATACGCAGTATTTT; D: TRBD1; J: TRBJ2-3; size: few; V: TRBV5-4
CDR3: CATTEAYEQYF; DNA: TGTGCCACGACAGAAGCCTACGAGCAGTACTTC; D: NA; J: TRBJ2-7; size: NA; V: TRBV10-3
CDR3: CASSPGGTGNQPQHF; DNA: TGTGCCAGCAGCCCAGGAGGAACGGGGAATCAGCCCCAGCATTTT; D: NA; J: TRBJ1-5; size: NA; V: TRBV7-2
CDR3: CASSTGRDWYPGELFF; DNA: TGTGCCAGCAGCACCGGCCGGGACTGGTACCCCGGGGAGCTGTTTTTT; D: NA; J: TRBJ2-2; size: NA; V: TRBV7-9
CDR3: CSVERVTTSGANVLTF; DNA: TGCAGCGTTGAGAGGGTCACCACCTCTGGGGCCAACGTCCTGACTTTC; D: NA; J: TRBJ2-6; size: NA; V: TRBV29-1
CDR3: CASSWGDRGDPTFSYNEQFF; DNA: TGCGCCAGCAGCTGGGGGGACAGGGGCGACCCAACGTTCTCCTACAATGAGCAGTTCTTC; D: TRBD1; J: TRBJ2-1; size: NA; V: TRBV5-1
CDR3: CASSQVTGSEQYF; DNA: TGTGCCAGCAGCCAAGTTACCGGGAGCGAGCAGTACTTC; D: NA; J: TRBJ2-7; size: once; V: TRBV4-2
CDR3: CASSTGASEAFF; DNA: TGTGCCAGCAGTACAGGGGCATCTGAAGCTTTCTTT; D: TRBD1; J: TRBJ1-1; size: few; V: TRBV6-1
CDR3: CASRRAGSSYEQYF; DNA: TGTGCCAGCAGAAGAGCGGGGAGCTCCTACGAGCAGTACTTC; D: TRBD2; J: TRBJ2-7; size: NA; V: TRBV5-8
CDR3: CASSPGTGAYNEQFF; DNA: TGTGCCAGCTCACCCGGGACAGGGGCCTACAATGAGCAGTTCTTC; D: TRBD1; J: TRBJ2-1; size: NA; V: TRBV18
CDR3: CSSSPAGTEAFF; DNA: TGTTCCAGCAGCCCCGCCGGGACTGAAGCTTTCTTT; D: NA; J: TRBJ1-1; size: once; V: TRBV7-3
CDR3: CASSLGPRLEGTGELFF; DNA: TGTGCCAGCAGCTTGGGCCCAAGGTTGGAGGGAACCGGGGAGCTGTTTTTT; D: NA; J: TRBJ2-2; size: NA; V: TRBV5-4
CDR3: CASSPGHARQGAAGELFF; DNA: TGCGCCAGCAGCCCAGGTCATGCCCGACAGGGGGCTGCCGGGGAGCTGTTTTTT; D: TRBD1; J: TRBJ2-2; size: NA; V: TRBV5-1
CDR3: CASSLPTSGMTTYNEQFF; DNA: TGTGCCAGCAGCCTACCTACTAGCGGGATGACAACCTACAATGAGCAGTTCTTC; D: TRBD2; J: TRBJ2-1; size: NA; V: TRBV5-4
CDR3: CASSTREGDTEAFF; DNA: TGTGCCAGCTCCACGAGGGAGGGGGACACTGAAGCTTTCTTT; D: NA; J: TRBJ1-1; size: NA; V: TRBV7-8
CDR3: CASSKAGVSDTQYF; DNA: TGTGCCAGTAGTAAGGCGGGGGTCTCCGATACGCAGTATTTT; D: TRBD2; J: TRBJ2-3; size: NA; V: TRBV19
CDR3: CASSLLAGGSTDTQYF; DNA: TGTGCCAGCAGCTTGTTAGCGGGGGGCAGCACAGATACGCAGTATTTT; D: TRBD2; J: TRBJ2-3; size: few; V: TRBV7-9
CDR3: CASSFGQGYEQYF; DNA: NA; D: NA; J: TRBJ2-7; size: NA; V: TRBV11-2
CDR3: CASSPGRGNGYTF; DNA: TGTGCCAGCAGCCCAGGTCGGGGGAATGGCTACACCTTC; D: NA; J: TRBJ1-2; size: NA; V: TRBV4-2
CDR3: CASSVGSSTYEQYF; DNA: TGTGCCAGCAGCGTCGGGAGTTCCACCTACGAGCAGTACTTC; D: NA; J: TRBJ2-7; size: NA; V: TRBV7-6
CDR3: CASSISDRPNQPQHF; DNA: TGTGCCAGTAGTATTTCCGACAGACCCAATCAGCCCCAGCATTTT; D: NA; J: TRBJ1-5; size: few; V: TRBV19
CDR3: CASSLTSGNEQFF; DNA: TGTGCCAGCAGCTTGACTTCGGGCAATGAGCAGTTCTTC; D: NA; J: TRBJ2-1; size: few; V: TRBV5-4
CDR3: CASSAESRGRNQPQHF; DNA: TGTGCCAGCAGTGCCGAATCCAGGGGGAGAAATCAGCCCCAGCATTTT; D: TRBD1; J: TRBJ1-5; size: few; V: TRBV6-1
CDR3: CASSPSRTVASGNTIYF; DNA: TGTGCCAGCTCACCCTCACGGACAGTTGCCTCTGGAAACACCATATATTTT; D: NA; J: TRBJ1-3; size: NA; V: TRBV18
CDR3: CASSLETRQGSEQYF; DNA: TGTGCCAGCAGTCTCGAGACCCGACAGGGGTCGGAACAGTACTTC; D: TRBD1; J: TRBJ2-7; size: NA; V: TRBV27
CDR3: CATTAGLAGGWETQYF; DNA: TGTGCCACCACCGCGGGTCTAGCGGGGGGCTGGGAGACCCAGTACTTC; D: TRBD2; J: TRBJ2-5; size: NA; V: TRBV11-2
CDR3: CASSTRDRRRETQYF; DNA: TGTGCCAGCAGCACTCGGGACAGGAGACGAGAGACCCAGTACTTC; D: TRBD1; J: TRBJ2-5; size: NA; V: TRBV7-8
CDR3: CASSLSTGSNTEAFF; DNA: TGTGCCAGCAGCCTCTCCACGGGGAGCAACACTGAAGCTTTCTTT; D: NA; J: TRBJ1-1; size: NA; V: TRBV4-2
CDR3: CASSERGGAQPQHF; DNA: TGTGCCAGCAGTGAACGGGGAGGGGCCCAGCCCCAGCATTTT; D: NA; J: TRBJ1-5; size: NA; V: TRBV2
CDR3: CASSSWTGGNDNEQFF; DNA: TGTGCCAGCAGCTCATGGACAGGGGGAAACGACAATGAGCAGTTCTTC; D: TRBD1; J: TRBJ2-1; size: NA; V: TRBV7-9
CDR3: CATLLAGGPRNEQFF; DNA: TGTGCCACCCTACTAGCGGGGGGGCCTCGAAATGAGCAGTTCTTC; D: TRBD2; J: TRBJ2-1; size: NA; V: TRBV10-3
CDR3: CASSHRTGGQFF; DNA: TGTGCCAGCAGCCATCGGACAGGGGGGCAGTTCTTC; D: TRBD1; J: TRBJ2-1; size: NA; V: TRBV14
CDR3: CASRGRTGGGDGYTF; DNA: TGTGCCAGCAGGGGGCGGACAGGGGGCGGGGACGGCTACACCTTC; D: TRBD1; J: TRBJ1-2; size: once; V: TRBV27
CDR3: CASSLGGQGFYEQYF; DNA: TGCGCCAGCAGCTTGGGGGGACAGGGTTTCTACGAGCAGTACTTC; D: TRBD1; J: TRBJ2-7; size: NA; V: TRBV5-1
CDR3: CASREQGPSHEQYF; DNA: TGTGCCAGCAGGGAACAGGGCCCCTCGCACGAGCAGTACTTC; D: NA; J: TRBJ2-7; size: NA; V: TRBV2
CDR3: CASSTGQGLYEQYF; DNA: TGTGCCAGCTCAACGGGACAGGGGCTCTACGAGCAGTACTTC; D: TRBD1; J: TRBJ2-7; size: NA; V: TRBV18